Detailed here is one TCR beta chain. The multiple sclerosis controls comprised treatment-naive patients whose relapsing-remitting disease was stable or active. Random hexamers were used to reverse transcribe about 0.5 to 1 ug of RNA. The CDR3 of TCR beta was amplified by immunoSEQ multiplex PCR across 54 Vbeta and 13 Jbeta. TCRdb ran MiXCR on the immunoSEQ multiplex PCR reads and lists one entry per CDR3 protein. The sample records approximately 130,000 distinct CDR3 sequences, around 91% being singletons. These data come from a study of CD8 T cells in Susac syndrome. The CDR3 has 14 amino acids. Germline V lookup: CDR1 PRHDT, CDR2 FYEKMQ (reference sequence). The V gene lost 5 bases and the J gene lost 6 bases, with 14 bases spanning the gap.

The TCR originated in a human donor with multiple sclerosis. The sequencing sample was made of CD8+ T cells from PBMCs. The rearrangement joins TRBV13 to TRBJ1-5; TRBD1 might be the D (6 bases). In DNA, the CDR3 is TGTGCCAGCAGCACCCGGGGGCCTGGTCAGCCCCAGCATTTT. The encoded protein is CASSTRGPGQPQHF.